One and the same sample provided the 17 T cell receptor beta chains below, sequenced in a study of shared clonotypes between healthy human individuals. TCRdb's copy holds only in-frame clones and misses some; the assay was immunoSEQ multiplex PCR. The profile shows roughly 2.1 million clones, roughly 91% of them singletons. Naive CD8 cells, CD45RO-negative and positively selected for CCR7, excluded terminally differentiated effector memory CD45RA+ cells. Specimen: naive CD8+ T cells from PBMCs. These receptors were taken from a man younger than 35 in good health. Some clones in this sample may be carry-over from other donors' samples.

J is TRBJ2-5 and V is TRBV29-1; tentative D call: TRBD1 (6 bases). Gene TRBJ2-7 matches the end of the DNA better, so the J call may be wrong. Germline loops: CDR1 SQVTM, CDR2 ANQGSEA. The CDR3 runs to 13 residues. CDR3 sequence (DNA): TGCAGCGTCATGACAGGAAGGCTCTACGAGCAGTACTTC. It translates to CSVMTGRLYEQYF.

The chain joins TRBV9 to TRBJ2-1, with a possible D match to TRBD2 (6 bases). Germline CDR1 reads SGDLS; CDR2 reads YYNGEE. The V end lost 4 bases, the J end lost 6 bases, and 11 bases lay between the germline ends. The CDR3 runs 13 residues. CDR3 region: CASSSPSVNEQFF. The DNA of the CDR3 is TGTGCCAGCAGCTCCCCTAGCGTCAATGAGCAGTTCTTC. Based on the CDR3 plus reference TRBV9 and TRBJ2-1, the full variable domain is DSGVTQTPKHLITATGQRVTLRCSPRSGDLSVYWYQQSLDQGLQFLIQYYNGEERAKGNILERFSAQQFPDLHSELNLSSLELGDSALYFCASSSPSVNEQFFGPGTRLTVL.

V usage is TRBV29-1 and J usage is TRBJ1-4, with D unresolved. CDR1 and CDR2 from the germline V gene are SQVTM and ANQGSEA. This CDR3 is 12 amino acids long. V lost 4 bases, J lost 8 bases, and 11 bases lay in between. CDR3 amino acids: CSVVQSGEKLFF. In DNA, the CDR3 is TGCAGCGTTGTACAGTCTGGCGAAAAACTGTTTTTT.

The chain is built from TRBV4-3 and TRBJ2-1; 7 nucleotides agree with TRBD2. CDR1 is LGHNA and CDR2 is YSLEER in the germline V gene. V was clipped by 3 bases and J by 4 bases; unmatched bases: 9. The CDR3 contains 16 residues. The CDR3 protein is CASSQGSASGYNEQFF. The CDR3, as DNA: TGCGCCAGCAGCCAGGGGAGCGCTAGCGGATACAATGAGCAGTTCTTC.

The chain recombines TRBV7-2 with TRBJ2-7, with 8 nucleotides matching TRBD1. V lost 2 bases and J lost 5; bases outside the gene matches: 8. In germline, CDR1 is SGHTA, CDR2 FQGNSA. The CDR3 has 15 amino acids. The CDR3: CASSLYLQGANEQYF. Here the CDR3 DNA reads TGTGCCAGCAGCTTATATTTGCAGGGGGCCAACGAGCAGTACTTC.

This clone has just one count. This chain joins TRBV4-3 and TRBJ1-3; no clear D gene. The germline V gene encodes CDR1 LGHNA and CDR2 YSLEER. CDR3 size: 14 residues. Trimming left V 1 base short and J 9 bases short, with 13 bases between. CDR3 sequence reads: CASSQGVAGGTIYF. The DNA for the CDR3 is TGCGCCAGCAGCCAAGGGGTCGCCGGTGGCACCATATATTTT.

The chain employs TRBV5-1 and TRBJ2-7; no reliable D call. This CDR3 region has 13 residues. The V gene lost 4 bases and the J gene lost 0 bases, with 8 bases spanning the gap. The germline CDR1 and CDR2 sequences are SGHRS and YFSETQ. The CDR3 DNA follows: TGCGCCAGCAGCCACCTGGACTCCTACGAGCAGTACTTC. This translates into CASSHLDSYEQYF.

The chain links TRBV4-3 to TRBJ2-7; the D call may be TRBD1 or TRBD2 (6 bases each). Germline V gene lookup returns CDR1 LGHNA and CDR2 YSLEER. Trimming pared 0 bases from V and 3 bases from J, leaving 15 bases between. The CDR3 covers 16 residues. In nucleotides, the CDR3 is TGCGCCAGCAGCCAAGACAGGGGACTCGACCGCTACGAGCAGTACTTC. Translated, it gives CASSQDRGLDRYEQYF.

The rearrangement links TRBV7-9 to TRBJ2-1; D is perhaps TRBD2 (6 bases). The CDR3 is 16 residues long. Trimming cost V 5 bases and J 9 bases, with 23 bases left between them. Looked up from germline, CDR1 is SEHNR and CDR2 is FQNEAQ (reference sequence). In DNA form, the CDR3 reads TGTGCCAGCAGCGGAGATAGCGGTATCCAGGTCGGTGAGCAGTTCTTC. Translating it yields CASSGDSGIQVGEQFF.

The DNA of the CDR3 is TGTGCCAGCAGGGGCCCGGATGGCTACACCTTC. Amino acids: CASRGPDGYTF. The rearrangement joins TRBV7-6 to TRBJ1-2; no definite D call. Per germline, CDR1 SGHVS and CDR2 FNYEAQ. The CDR3 contains 11 residues. V was trimmed by 6 bases and J by 6 bases, leaving 8 bases between them. Combining the CDR3 with reference TRBV7-6 and TRBJ1-2 gives the whole variable domain GAGVSQSPRYKVTKRGQDVALRCDPISGHVSLYWYRQALGQGPEFLTYFNYEAQQDKSGLPNDRFSAERPEGSISTLTIQRTEQRDSAMYRCASRGPDGYTFGSGTRLTVV.

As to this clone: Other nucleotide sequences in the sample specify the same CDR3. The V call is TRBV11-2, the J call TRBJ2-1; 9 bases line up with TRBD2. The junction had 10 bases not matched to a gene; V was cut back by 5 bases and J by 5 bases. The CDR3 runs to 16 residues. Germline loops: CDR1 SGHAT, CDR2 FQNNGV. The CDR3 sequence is CASSLLSGRIHNEQFF. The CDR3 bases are TGTGCCAGCAGCCTCCTCAGCGGGAGGATCCACAATGAGCAGTTCTTC.

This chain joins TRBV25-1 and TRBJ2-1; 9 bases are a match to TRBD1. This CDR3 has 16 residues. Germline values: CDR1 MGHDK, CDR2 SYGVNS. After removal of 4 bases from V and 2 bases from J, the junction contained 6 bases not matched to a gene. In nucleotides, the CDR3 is TGTGCCAGCAGTGGGAGGACAGGGGCCCCCTACAATGAGCAGTTCTTC. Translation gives CASSGRTGAPYNEQFF. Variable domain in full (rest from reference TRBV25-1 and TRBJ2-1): EADIYQTPRYLVIGTGKKITLECSQTMGHDKMYWYQQDPGMELHLIHYSYGVNSTEKGDLSSESTVSRIRTEHFPLTLESARPSHTSQYLCASSGRTGAPYNEQFFGPGTRLTVL.

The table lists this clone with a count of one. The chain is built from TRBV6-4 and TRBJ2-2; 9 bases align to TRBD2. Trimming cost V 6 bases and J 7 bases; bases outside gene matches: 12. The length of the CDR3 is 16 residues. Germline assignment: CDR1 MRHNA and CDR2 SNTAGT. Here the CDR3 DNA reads TGTGCCAGCAGCCCTAGGGATAGCGGGAGTGTCGGGGAGCTGTTTTTT. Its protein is CASSPRDSGSVGELFF.

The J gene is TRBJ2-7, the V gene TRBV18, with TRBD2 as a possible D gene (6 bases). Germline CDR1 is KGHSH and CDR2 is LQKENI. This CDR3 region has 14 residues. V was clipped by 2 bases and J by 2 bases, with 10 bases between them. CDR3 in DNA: TGTGCCAGCTCACCAATAAGCGGGCCCTACGAGCAGTACTTC. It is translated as CASSPISGPYEQYF.

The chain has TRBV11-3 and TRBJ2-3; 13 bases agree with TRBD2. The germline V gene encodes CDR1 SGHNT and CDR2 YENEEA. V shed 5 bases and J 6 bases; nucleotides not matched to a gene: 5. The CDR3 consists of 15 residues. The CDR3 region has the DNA TGTGCCAGCAGCAGGACTAGCGGGAGTGGGGATACGCAGTATTTT. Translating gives CASSRTSGSGDTQYF.

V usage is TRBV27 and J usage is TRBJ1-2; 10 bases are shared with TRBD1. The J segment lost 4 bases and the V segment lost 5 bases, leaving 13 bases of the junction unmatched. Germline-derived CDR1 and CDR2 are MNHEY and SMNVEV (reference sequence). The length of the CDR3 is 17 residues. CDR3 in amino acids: CASSVRGTGVSSYGYTF. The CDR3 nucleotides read TGTGCCAGCAGTGTACGCGGGACAGGGGTTTCATCCTATGGCTACACCTTC.

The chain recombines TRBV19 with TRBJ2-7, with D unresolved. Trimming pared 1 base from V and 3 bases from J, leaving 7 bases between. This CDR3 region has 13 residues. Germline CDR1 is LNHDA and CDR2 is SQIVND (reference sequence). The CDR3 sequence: CASSIAANYEQYF. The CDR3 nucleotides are TGTGCCAGTAGTATAGCGGCTAACTACGAGCAGTACTTC.